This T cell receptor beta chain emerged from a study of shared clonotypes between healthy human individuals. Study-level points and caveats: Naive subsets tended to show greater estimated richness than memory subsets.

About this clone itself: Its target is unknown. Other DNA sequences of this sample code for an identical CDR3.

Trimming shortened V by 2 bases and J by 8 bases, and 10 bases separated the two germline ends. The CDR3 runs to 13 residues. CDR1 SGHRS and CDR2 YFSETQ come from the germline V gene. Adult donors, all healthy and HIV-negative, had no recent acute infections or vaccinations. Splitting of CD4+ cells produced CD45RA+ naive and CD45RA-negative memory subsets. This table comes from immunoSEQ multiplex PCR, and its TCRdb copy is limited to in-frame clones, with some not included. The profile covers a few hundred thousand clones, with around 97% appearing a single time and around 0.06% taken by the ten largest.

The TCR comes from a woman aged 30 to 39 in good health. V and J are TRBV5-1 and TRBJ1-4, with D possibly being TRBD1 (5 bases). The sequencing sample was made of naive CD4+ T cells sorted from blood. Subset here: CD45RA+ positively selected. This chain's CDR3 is CASSLRPGEKLFF. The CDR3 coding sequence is TGCGCCAGCAGCTTAAGGCCAGGGGAAAAACTGTTTTTT.